The entry below gives a single T cell receptor (beta chain) sequence along with its context. No cognate antigen has been identified for it. No clone much larger than this one lies a single base away; base qualities are absent. Each donor gave one peripheral blood draw, roughly 120 mL on average, collected into heparinised tubes. Naive, central memory, regulatory and stem cell-like memory CD4+ T cells were sorted on a BD FACSAria II using a panel including CD45RO, CCR7, CD25, CD127, CD95 and CD27. All sorted populations exceeded 95% purity. PBMCs were separated immediately by Lymphoprep density gradient centrifugation and were stained directly, without being cultured. So that batch effects would be minimized, each experiment stained and sorted samples in pairs, pairing one healthy donor with one patient. All of the isolated RNA was reverse transcribed with the High Capacity cDNA Reverse Transcription Kit, so expressed TCRB transcripts were sequenced. Naive, central memory and regulatory T cell samples underwent deep immunoSEQ sequencing, averaging about 3.57 million total reads per sample. Sorted cells were lysed in RLT buffer and RNA was extracted with DNase-treated RNeasy Micro or Mini kits, depending on cell number. To prevent cross-contamination, every cell subset was processed on its own, while patient and healthy donor samples were processed together. The immunoSEQ multiplex PCR was used to amplify TCRB sequences from cDNA, yielding 87-bp fragments that span the CDR3 region. Sequencing of the amplicons was done on the Illumina HiSeq platform. As for how the authors treated the data: PCR bias was corrected computationally using synthetic template baselines, and reads within Hamming distance 2 were collapsed, with unmergeable singletons discarded. Reads were aligned against IMGT to assign V, D and J genes, CDR3 length and insertions or deletions at six rearrangement sites. Within each subset, clonotype counts were normalized to sorted cell number, after which true diversity and Gini coefficients were computed with the tcR R package. The overlap coefficient, calculated on TCRB nucleotide sequences, was used to quantify repertoire sharing. Out-of-frame TCRB sequences from naive cells were analyzed to stand in for the pre-selection repertoire. Drawn from immuneACCESS, this table holds only the in-frame rearrangements with V and J called that TCRdb kept. Clones are partly lost; checked studies trace under half to an unresolved V gene and leave the rest unexplained. V, J and clone size were drawn from that table, and D and trimming were deduced from the DNA. The sample contains over 700,000 clones, under 20% of them found a single time. The ten largest clones take up about 0.02% of the sample.

These data come from a study of beta chain features in type 1 diabetes (dated by TCRdb to the late 2010s). Regarding the complete study: Mean age, gender distribution, total cell number and subset yield did not differ between patients and healthy donors. Across all samples, fewer than 130 million sorted cells were examined, and cell number per subset correlated strongly with RNA yield. The study compared TCRB repertoires of sorted circulating CD4+ T cell subsets between recently diagnosed type 1 diabetes patients and matched healthy donors. Regulatory and stem cell-like memory subsets were obtained from only 8 patients and roughly eight healthy donors, while naive and central memory subsets were obtained from all 28 donors. What the study reported, not specific to this receptor: Sequencing cDNA rather than genomic DNA could over-represent highly expressing activated cells, although activation and CD3 levels did not differ between groups. Patients with type 1 diabetes made fewer insertions and deleted more nucleotides at VDJ recombination sites, implying thymic rearrangement abnormalities. A moderate but significant shortening of TCRB CDR3 length was observed in type 1 diabetes patients in all four CD4+ subsets. HLA sub-analyses involved small numbers of individuals, so any influence of HLA type on TCRB rearrangement remained unresolved. The naive, central memory and regulatory TCRB repertoires appeared to resemble one another more closely among patients than among healthy donors. PCR might favor shorter templates, but patient and control samples were amplified and corrected together, so any skew would affect both groups equally.

The CDR3 starts with the cysteine, ends with the phenylalanine, and has 13 residues. The only DNA kept is the CDR3, 39 bases in frame from the first base. CDR1 and CDR2 were assigned from the germline V gene as SGHRS and YFSETQ. V is clipped by 0 bases and J by 4 bases, and the sequence between their germline boundaries is 7 bases long. The sequence derives from a woman between 18 and 29 years old in good health. The V gene is TRBV5-1 and the J gene is TRBJ1-2, with no confidently assigned D gene. Sequencing was carried out using naive CD4+ T cells from blood. The cell subset or site label for this specimen denotes: true naive CD4+ T cells. The sequenced DNA is TGCGCCAGCAGCTTGGACCTAATCTATGGCTACACCTTC. It is translated as CASSLDLIYGYTF. The full variable domain, completed from the reference TRBV5-1 and TRBJ1-2 proteins outside the CDR3, reads KAGVTQTPRYLIKTRGQQVTLSCSPISGHRSVSWYQQTPGQGLQFLFEYFSETQRNKGNFPGRFSGRQFSNSRSEMNVSTLELGDSALYLCASSLDLIYGYTFGSGTRLTVV.